This T cell receptor (beta chain) was recorded in a study of T cell changes during pregnancy in multiple sclerosis. V lost 6 bases, J lost 1 base, and 7 bases stayed unmatched. The CDR3 is 15 residues long. CDR1 is MDHEN and CDR2 is SYDVKM in the germline V gene. Measured with immunoSEQ multiplex PCR; TCRdb has only the in-frame clones, and not every one. Of 95,000 to 100,000 clones detected, approximately 92% appear once; the ten largest clones hold about 3.1%. This chain links TRBV28 with TRBJ1-1; 8 bases line up with TRBD1. This material consisted of peripheral blood, taken in the second trimester of pregnancy. This receptor was obtained from a female donor with multiple sclerosis, enrolled in a pregnancy study. The CDR3 here is CASRGGDRPNTEAFF. CDR3 bases: TGTGCCAGCAGGGGCGGGGACAGGCCGAACACTGAAGCTTTCTTT.